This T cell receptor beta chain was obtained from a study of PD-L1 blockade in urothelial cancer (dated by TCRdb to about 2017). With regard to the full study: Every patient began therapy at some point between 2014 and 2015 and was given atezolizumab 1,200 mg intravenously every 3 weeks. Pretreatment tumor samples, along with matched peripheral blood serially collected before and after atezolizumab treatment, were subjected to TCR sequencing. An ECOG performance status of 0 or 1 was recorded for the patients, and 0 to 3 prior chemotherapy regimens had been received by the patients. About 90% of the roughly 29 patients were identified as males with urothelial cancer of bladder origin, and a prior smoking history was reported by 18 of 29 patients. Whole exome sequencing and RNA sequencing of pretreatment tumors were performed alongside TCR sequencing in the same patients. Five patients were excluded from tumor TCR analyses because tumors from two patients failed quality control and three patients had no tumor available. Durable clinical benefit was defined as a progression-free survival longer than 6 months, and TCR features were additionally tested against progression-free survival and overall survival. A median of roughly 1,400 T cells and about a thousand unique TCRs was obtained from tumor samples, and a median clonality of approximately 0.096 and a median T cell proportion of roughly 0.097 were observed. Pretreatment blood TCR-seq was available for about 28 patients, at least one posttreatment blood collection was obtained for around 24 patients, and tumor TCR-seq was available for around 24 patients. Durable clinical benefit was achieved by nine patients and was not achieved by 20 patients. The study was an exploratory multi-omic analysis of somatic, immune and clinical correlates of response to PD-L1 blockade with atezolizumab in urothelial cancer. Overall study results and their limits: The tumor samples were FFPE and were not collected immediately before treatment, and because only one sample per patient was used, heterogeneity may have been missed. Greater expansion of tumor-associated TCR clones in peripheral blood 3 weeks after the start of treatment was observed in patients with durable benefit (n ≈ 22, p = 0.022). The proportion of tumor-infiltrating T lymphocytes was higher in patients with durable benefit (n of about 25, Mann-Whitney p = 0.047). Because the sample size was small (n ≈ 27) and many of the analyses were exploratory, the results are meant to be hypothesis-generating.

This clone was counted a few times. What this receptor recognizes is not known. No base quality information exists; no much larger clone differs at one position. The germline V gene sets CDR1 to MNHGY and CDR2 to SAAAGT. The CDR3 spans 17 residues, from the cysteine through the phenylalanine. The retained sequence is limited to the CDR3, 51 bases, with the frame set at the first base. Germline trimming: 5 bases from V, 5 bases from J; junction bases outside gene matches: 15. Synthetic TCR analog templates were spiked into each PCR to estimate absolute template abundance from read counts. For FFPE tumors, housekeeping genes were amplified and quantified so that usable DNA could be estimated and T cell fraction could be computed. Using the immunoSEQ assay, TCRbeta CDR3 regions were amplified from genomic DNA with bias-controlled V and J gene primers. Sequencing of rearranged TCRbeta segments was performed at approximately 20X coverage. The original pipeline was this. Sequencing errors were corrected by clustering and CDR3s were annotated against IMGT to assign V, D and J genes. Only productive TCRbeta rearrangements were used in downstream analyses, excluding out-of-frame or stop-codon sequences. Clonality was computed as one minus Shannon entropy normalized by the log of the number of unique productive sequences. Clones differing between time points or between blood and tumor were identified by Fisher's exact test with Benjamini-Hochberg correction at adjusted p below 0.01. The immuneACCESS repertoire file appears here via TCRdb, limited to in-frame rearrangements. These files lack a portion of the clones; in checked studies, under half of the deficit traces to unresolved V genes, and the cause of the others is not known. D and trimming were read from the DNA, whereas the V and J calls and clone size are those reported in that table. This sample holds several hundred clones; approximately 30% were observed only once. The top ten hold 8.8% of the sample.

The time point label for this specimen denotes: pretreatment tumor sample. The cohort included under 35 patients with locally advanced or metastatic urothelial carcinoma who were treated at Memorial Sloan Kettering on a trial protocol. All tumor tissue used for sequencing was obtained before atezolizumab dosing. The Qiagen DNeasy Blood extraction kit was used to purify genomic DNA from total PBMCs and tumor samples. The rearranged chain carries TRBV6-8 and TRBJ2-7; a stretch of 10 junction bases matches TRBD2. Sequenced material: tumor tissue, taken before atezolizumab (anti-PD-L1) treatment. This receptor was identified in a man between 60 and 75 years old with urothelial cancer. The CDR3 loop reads CASSDPPLAGGDNEQYF. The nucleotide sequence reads TGTGCCAGCAGTGACCCTCCTTTAGCGGGAGGCGATAACGAGCAGTACTTC.